Listed below are T cell receptor beta chains from one sample, sequenced in a study of T cell responses to AZD1222 COVID-19 vaccine. Profiled with immunoSEQ multiplex PCR; TCRdb holds only in-frame clones, not every one. The sample lists about 150,000 clones, 90% seen once, with approximately 20% in the top ten. Material: peripheral blood, obtained on day 0 of AZD1222 vaccination. These TCRs come from an adult in good health. Each CDR3 is given with its conserved first and last residue. The D gene is left open where the match is weak. Clone sizes are given selectively: once, few, many, or a class where the clone is expanded.

size | J | V | D | CDR3 | DNA
- | TRBJ1-5 | TRBV12-3/TRBV12-4 | - | CASTWDPWQPQHF | TGTGCCAGCACTTGGGACCCCTGGCAGCCCCAGCATTTT
- | TRBJ1-1 | TRBV9 | - | CASSGGQKNTEAFF | TGTGCCAGCAGCGGCGGACAAAAAAACACTGAAGCTTTCTTT
- | TRBJ1-1 | TRBV28 | - | CASSLWTGGLNTEAFF | TGTGCCAGCAGTTTATGGACCGGCGGGCTGAACACTGAAGCTTTCTTT
- | TRBJ2-5 | TRBV7-9 | - | CASSLLEETQYF | TGTGCCAGCAGCTTATTAGAAGAGACCCAGTACTTC
- | TRBJ2-7 | TRBV5-1 | - | CASSLVSGGDYEQYF | TGCGCCAGCAGCTTGGTTTCGGGCGGGGACTACGAGCAGTACTTC
- | TRBJ1-2 | TRBV7-2 | - | CASNRAGFYGYTF | TGTGCCAGCAACCGAGCAGGGTTCTATGGCTACACCTTC
- | TRBJ1-3 | TRBV5-1 | - | CASSLQGGNTIYF | TGCGCCAGCAGCCTGCAAGGCGGAAACACCATATATTTT
- | TRBJ2-7 | TRBV11-2 | - | CASRSSYEQYF | TGTGCCAGCCGGAGCAGCTACGAGCAGTACTTC
- | TRBJ1-2 | TRBV7-9 | - | CASSLNRGYGYTF | TGTGCCAGCAGCTTAAATAGGGGTTATGGCTACACCTTC
once | TRBJ1-3 | TRBV7-2 | TRBD1 | CASSPRTGQGRRGNTIYF | TGTGCCAGCAGCCCGCGGACCGGACAGGGAAGGAGAGGAAACACCATATATTTT
- | TRBJ1-2 | TRBV12-3/TRBV12-4 | TRBD1 | CASSRQGYGYTF | TGTGCCAGCAGCCGACAGGGATATGGCTACACCTTC
- | TRBJ2-3 | TRBV5-1 | - | CASSLVGADTDTQYF | TGCGCCAGCAGCTTGGTGGGGGCCGACACAGATACGCAGTATTTT
- | TRBJ1-6 | TRBV27 | TRBD1 | CASSRQGFGANSPLHF | TGTGCCAGCAGTCGACAGGGGTTCGGGGCCAATTCACCCCTCCACTTT
- | TRBJ1-2 | TRBV7-2 | - | CASSYKRDPANYGYTF | TGTGCCAGCAGCTACAAACGGGACCCAGCTAACTATGGCTACACCTTC
- | TRBJ1-2 | TRBV11-2 | - | CASSKQELYGYTF | TGTGCCAGCAGCAAACAGGAACTCTATGGCTACACCTTC
- | TRBJ2-7 | TRBV10-3 | - | CASSRDPSSYEQYF | TGTGCCTCCTCCCGGGACCCCAGCTCCTACGAGCAGTACTTC
- | TRBJ2-7 | TRBV4-1 | - | CASSQGGAKHYEQYF | TGCGCCAGCAGCCAAGGAGGCGCGAAGCACTACGAGCAGTACTTC
- | TRBJ1-3 | TRBV5-1 | - | CASQERRIPGNTIYF | TGCGCCAGCCAAGAACGGCGTATTCCTGGAAACACCATATATTTT
- | TRBJ1-3 | TRBV19 | - | CASSIGVRNTIYF | TGTGCCAGTAGTATCGGTGTAAGGAACACCATATATTTT
- | TRBJ2-2 | TRBV20-1 | TRBD2 | CSASGLAGVSGELFF | TGCAGTGCTAGTGGGCTAGCGGGAGTTTCCGGGGAGCTGTTTTTT
- | TRBJ2-7 | TRBV2 | TRBD2 | CASTGGGEQYF | TGTGCCAGCACCGGCGGGGGGGAGCAGTACTTC
- | TRBJ2-2 | TRBV12-5 | TRBD1 | CASGGQGGTGELFF | TGTGCTAGTGGAGGACAGGGAGGAACCGGGGAGCTGTTTTTT
- | TRBJ2-1 | TRBV5-1 | TRBD1 | CASSLYPRQGEDEQFF | TGCGCCAGCAGCTTATATCCGCGACAGGGGGAGGATGAGCAGTTCTTC
- | TRBJ1-6 | TRBV28 | TRBD1 | CASSQGAYNSPLHF | TGTGCCAGCAGTCAGGGGGCATATAATTCACCCCTCCACTTT
- | TRBJ1-1 | TRBV7-2 | - | CASSLALELNTEAFF | TGTGCCAGCAGCTTGGCTCTAGAATTGAACACTGAAGCTTTCTTT
- | TRBJ2-1 | TRBV5-6 | TRBD1 | CASSLSGQGGDEQFF | TGTGCCAGCAGCTTGAGTGGACAGGGTGGGGATGAGCAGTTCTTC
- | TRBJ1-4 | TRBV5-1 | - | CASSLAKTEGGKLFF | TGCGCCAGCAGCTTGGCCAAGACAGAGGGGGGAAAACTGTTTTTT
- | TRBJ1-5 | TRBV6-5 | - | CASREEGGQPQHF | TGTGCCAGCAGGGAGGAGGGTGGGCAGCCCCAGCATTTT